The 31 T cell receptor beta chains below all came from one sample that was sequenced in a study of tumor-infiltrating lymphocytes in primary liver carcinoma. Both blood RNA, taken from unsorted whole blood, and germline DNA were extracted. TCR beta cDNA came from roughly 450 ng total RNA, primed with a constant-region primer. Slightly modified ARM-PCR with three nested multiplex PCR rounds yielded TCR beta libraries. It was with TRBV1-TRBV30 forward primers and a C-beta reverse primer that the first two PCR rounds were run, at around 11 cycles each. TCRdb re-analysed the multiplex PCR reads in MiXCR, keeping a single row per CDR3 protein. The table includes about 310,000 distinct CDR3 sequences, about 62% detected once. Sequencing was done on a sample of peripheral blood. Every receptor here comes from a man aged 40-49 years with primary liver carcinoma and hepatitis B virus infection.

As regards this clonotype: A read error may explain this, as a much larger clone is one base away. This chain links TRBV6-2 or TRBV6-3 with TRBJ2-6; 8 bases line up with TRBD2. Germline CDR1 MNHEY, CDR2 SVGEGT. The length of the CDR3 is 18 residues. CDR3 region: CASTSSGLSNLGATVLTF. DNA for the CDR3: TGTGCCAGCACCTCTAGCGGGCTCTCGAATCTGGGGGCCACCGTCCTGACTTTC.

This clonotype was seen many times. The CDR3 protein is CASSLSASGGLFF. In DNA form, the CDR3 reads TGTGCCAGCAGTTTAAGTGCGTCCGGGGGACTGTTTTTT. V is TRBV12-3 or TRBV12-4 and J is TRBJ1-4; D is perhaps TRBD1 (5 bases). Trimming removed 2 bases at V and 13 bases at J, with 14 bases between. This CDR3 contains 13 residues.

Concerning this clonotype: This may be a read error, as it is one base from a much larger clone. The rearrangement links TRBV14 to TRBJ2-1, with 11 bases aligning to TRBD2. The CDR3 length is 20 residues. The V gene's germline CDR1 is SGHDN and CDR2 FVKESK. Trimming at V came to 0 bases and at J to 6 bases, leaving 16 bases not matched to a gene. The CDR3 is CASSQENYSGRALLSNEQFF. CDR3 nucleotide sequence: TGTGCCAGCAGCCAAGAGAACTATAGCGGGAGGGCCCTGTTGAGCAATGAGCAGTTCTTC. Using reference TRBV14 and TRBJ2-1 for the parts outside the CDR3, the full variable domain is EAGVTQFPSHSVIEKGQTVTLRCDPISGHDNLYWYRRVMGKEIKFLLHFVKESKQDESGMPNNRFLAERTGGTYSTLKVQPAELEDSGVYFCASSQENYSGRALLSNEQFFGPGTRLTVL.

This clonotype was found many times. The chain joins TRBV6-2 or TRBV6-3 to TRBJ2-3; D is undetermined. Germline assignment: CDR1 MNHEY and CDR2 SVGEGT. The CDR3 is 14 residues long. The V gene lost 6 bases and the J gene lost 2 bases, with 12 bases spanning the gap. CDR3: CASRRRGHTDTQYF. The CDR3 DNA sequence: TGTGCCAGCAGGCGTAGAGGTCACACAGATACGCAGTATTTT.

About this clonotype itself: A much larger clone lies a single base off, so this may be a read error. The chain carries TRBV10-3 and TRBJ1-5; D not certain. The germline V gene has CDR1 ENHRY and CDR2 SYGVKD. This CDR3 contains 13 residues. CDR3 amino acids: CATVEDINQPQHF. Written as DNA, the CDR3 is TGTGCTACAGTCGAAGATATCAATCAGCCCCAGCATTTT.

This chain joins TRBV28 and TRBJ1-5, with D possibly matching TRBD1 (6 bases). The end of the DNA aligns better with TRBJ2-3, so the J call may be wrong. Germline V gene sequence: CDR1 MDHEN, CDR2 SYDVKM. The CDR3 covers 15 residues. This chain's CDR3 is CASSTGSLGNQPQYF. As DNA, the CDR3 is TGTGCCAGCAGTACAGGGTCTCTTGGCAATCAGCCCCAGTATTTT.

This clonotype was seen more than once but under ten times. V is TRBV7-9 and J is TRBJ1-2, with 10 bases aligning to TRBD1. There are 16 residues in the CDR3. V shed 5 bases and J 4 bases; nucleotides not matched to a gene: 10. Germline V gene data show CDR1 as SEHNR and CDR2 as FQNEAQ (reference sequence). The CDR3 is CASSRPGTGEAYGYTF. The CDR3 DNA reads TGTGCCAGCAGCCGCCCCGGGACAGGGGAGGCCTATGGCTACACCTTC.

As regards this clonotype: This could be a read error, since a much larger clone is one nucleotide away. The V gene is TRBV6-2 or TRBV6-3, the J gene TRBJ2-3; tentatively, D is TRBD1 (5 bases). Germline V gene sequence: CDR1 MNHEY, CDR2 SVGEGT. V was cut by 4 bases and J by 4 bases, with 15 bases left in between. The CDR3 spans 15 residues. The CDR3 DNA sequence: TGTGCCAGCAGTTCCGGGTCAGGGTTCCCAGATACGCAGTATTTT. It codes for CASSSGSGFPDTQYF.

On this clonotype itself: A much larger clone is a single base away; this may be a read error. The V and J genes are TRBV4-1 and TRBJ2-1, with TRBD2 matching 10 bases. Trimming cost V 4 bases and J 9 bases; bases outside gene matches: 12. CDR1 and CDR2 from the germline V gene are MGHRA and YSYEKL. The CDR3 length is 16 residues. CDR3 amino acids: CASSLIAGGLLSEQFF. The CDR3 nucleotides read TGCGCCAGCAGCCTGATAGCGGGGGGCCTGTTGAGTGAGCAGTTCTTC.

Note on this clonotype: An end of the junction does not agree with germline; a read error may underlie this. The CDR3 coding sequence is TGCGCCATCAGTCAAGGACAGGGGAGGAATGAAAAACTGTTTTTT. Protein: CAISQGQGRNEKLFF. The chain uses TRBV10-3 and TRBJ1-4; 9 nucleotides match TRBD1. Germline CDR1 and CDR2: ENHRY and SYGVKD. The CDR3 loop spans 15 amino acids.

CDR3 bases: TGTGCCAGCAGCCAAGAACCTAGCGGGAGTGTTTACGACACCGGGGAGCTGTTTTTT. Residues: CASSQEPSGSVYDTGELFF. V gene TRBV4-2 combines with J gene TRBJ2-2; 10 positions agree with TRBD2. There are 19 residues in the CDR3. The ends lost 0 bases at V and 3 bases at J; junction bases unmatched: 10. Germline V gene lookup returns CDR1 LGHNA and CDR2 YNFKEQ.

Concerning this clonotype: One base away lies a much larger clone, so this may be a sequencing read error. V is TRBV6-2 or TRBV6-3 and J is TRBJ1-2; possible D gene TRBD1, 5 bases. CDR1 is MNHEY, CDR2 SVGEGT, per germline. The V and J ends lost 8 bases and 2 bases respectively, with 12 bases between them. The CDR3 loop spans 13 amino acids. The CDR3 sequence is CASGRGPNYGYTF. The CDR3 nucleotides read TGTGCCAGCGGGAGGGGACCAAACTATGGCTACACCTTC.

Notes on this clonotype: A single base separates this from a much larger clone, so it may be a read error. A read error is likely, as this CDR3 ends without the conserved phenylalanine or tryptophan. The chain is built from TRBV6-2 or TRBV6-3 and TRBJ1-1, with 8 bases matching TRBD1. The germline gives CDR1 MNHEY, CDR2 SVGEGT. V lost 6 bases and J lost 6; bases outside the gene matches: 6. CDR3 length: 13 amino acids. This chain's CDR3 is CASRWDRSSEAFL. CDR3 coding DNA: TGTGCCAGCAGATGGGACAGGTCCTCTGAAGCTTTCCTT.

In this sample, this clonotype turned up many times. The chain has TRBV12-3 or TRBV12-4 and TRBJ1-1, with D maybe TRBD1 (5 bases). This CDR3 has 15 residues. Trimming stripped 6 bases from V and 4 bases from J, with 18 bases between. The DNA of the CDR3 is TGTGCCAGCAGCCGGCAGGGTGCTGGGGGCACTGAAGCTTTCTTT. This gives the protein CASSRQGAGGTEAFF.

The table lists this clonotype with a count of one. This may stem from a read error, because a much larger clone lies one nucleotide away. V usage is TRBV10-2 and J usage is TRBJ2-7; no firm D call. V lost 0 bases and J 0 bases, leaving 9 bases between the germline ends. Per the germline V gene, CDR1 is WSHSY and CDR2 is SAAADI. This CDR3 region has 15 residues. The CDR3 DNA reads TGCGCCAGCAGTGAGTCGCGACGGGCCTCCTACGAGCAGTACTTC. Residues: CASSESRRASYEQYF.

With respect to this clonotype: A clone one base away is much larger, so this may be a read error. V usage is TRBV29-1 and J usage is TRBJ2-5; D ambiguous. This CDR3 has 11 amino acids. From germline, CDR1 is SQVTM and CDR2 ANQGSEA. Trimming removed 8 bases from V and 5 bases from J, with 12 bases in between. The CDR3 DNA is TGCAGCCTTCGACCATGGGAGACCCAGTACTTC. Its protein is CSLRPWETQYF.

This clonotype was seen repeatedly, ten times or more. The chain combines TRBV6-1 with TRBJ1-1, with D possibly being TRBD1 (6 bases). Deletions cut 1 base from V and 4 bases from J, with 16 bases between. The CDR3 loop spans 16 amino acids. CDR1 is MNHNS and CDR2 is SASEGT in the germline V gene. The CDR3 loop reads CASSEVGGRKGTEAFF. CDR3 nucleotide sequence: TGTGCCAGCAGTGAAGTCGGGGGGCGCAAGGGCACTGAAGCTTTCTTT.

J is TRBJ1-5 and V is TRBV12-3 or TRBV12-4; D unclear. This CDR3 comprises 16 residues. The V end lost 1 base, the J end lost 16 bases, and 26 bases lay between the germline ends. CDR3 nucleotide sequence: TGTGCCAGCAGTTTAGTTAGTCCGACTTCCAATCAGCCCAAACATTTT. Translated: CASSLVSPTSNQPKHF.

This chain connects TRBV9 to TRBJ2-2, with unresolved D. CDR1 and CDR2 from the germline V gene are SGDLS and YYNGEE. CDR3 length equals 14 residues. Trimming left V 2 bases short and J 6 bases short, with 11 bases between. The CDR3, as DNA: TGTGCCAGCAGCGTCGGGCCGCGCCCCGGGGAGCTGTTTTTT. Translated, it gives CASSVGPRPGELFF.

As to this clonotype: The conserved closing phenylalanine or tryptophan is absent in this CDR3, likely reflecting a read error. This chain joins TRBV28 and TRBJ2-4; TRBD2 might be the D (5 bases). There are 15 residues in the CDR3. The germline gives CDR1 MDHEN, CDR2 SYDVKM. CDR3 sequence: CATLPVGGGVNIQYL. The DNA of the CDR3 is TGTGCTACCCTCCCGGTCGGTGGAGGAGTAAACATTCAGTACTTA.

Worth noting for this clonotype: Mismatch with germline at one junction end may stem from a read error. This sequence joins TRBV6-1 and TRBJ2-1; 9 bases agree with TRBD2. Germline V gene sequence: CDR1 MNHNS, CDR2 SASEGT. There are 12 residues in the CDR3. This CDR3 is CASSVFAGGLHF. The CDR3 bases are TGTGCCAGCAGCGTCTTTGCGGGAGGGCTGCACTTC.

The rearrangement joins TRBV10-3 to TRBJ2-7, with TRBD2 matching over 8 bases. This CDR3 is 16 amino acids long. CDR1 ENHRY and CDR2 SYGVKD come from the germline V gene. The V and J ends lost 3 bases and 2 bases, in that order; junction bases with no gene match: 9. The CDR3 DNA reads as TGTGCCATCAGTGAATTTCTAGCGGGTCACACCTACGAGCAGTACTTC. It encodes CAISEFLAGHTYEQYF.

This clonotype was seen a handful of times. V usage is TRBV11-2 and J usage is TRBJ1-4, with D unresolved. Germline V CDR1 and CDR2: SGHAT, FQNNGV. The CDR3 covers 15 residues. With 4 bases removed from V and 7 bases from J, the gap between germline ends came to 16 bases. The CDR3 DNA follows: TGTGCCAGCAGCTCACCAAGCCGAGTCAGTGAAAAACTGTTTTTT. As protein: CASSSPSRVSEKLFF.

In nucleotides, the CDR3 is TGTGCCAGCAGCCTCACGCGGTGTTTCTATGGCTACACCTTC. Encoded protein: CASSLTRCFYGYTF. The chain couples TRBV12-3 or TRBV12-4 to TRBJ1-2, with unresolved D. CDR3 length equals 14 residues. V lost 6 bases, J lost 4 bases, and 15 bases lay in between.

This clonotype appeared many times. J is TRBJ2-3 and V is TRBV5-6; no firm D call. Germline CDR1 and CDR2: SGHDT and YYEEEE. V lost 0 bases and J 4 bases, leaving 12 bases between the germline ends. This CDR3 is 15 amino acids long. The CDR3 DNA sequence: TGTGCCAGCAGCTTGGATCCCGGCCGAGCAGATACGCAGTATTTT. Amino acid sequence: CASSLDPGRADTQYF.

This chain's CDR3 is CASSDLLTGGPHNEQFF. CDR3 nucleotide sequence: TGTGCCAGCAGCGATTTACTAACGGGAGGGCCTCACAATGAGCAGTTCTTC. The chain employs TRBV6-1 and TRBJ2-1; 8 bases map to TRBD2. The germline gives CDR1 MNHNS, CDR2 SASEGT. The CDR3 is 17 residues long. V lost 6 bases and J lost 5; bases outside the gene matches: 15.

This clonotype came up a few times. Mismatch with germline at one junction end may stem from a read error. The rearrangement joins TRBV11-3 to TRBJ2-3; perhaps TRBD2 as D (5 bases). The CDR3 covers 15 residues. CDR1 and CDR2 from the germline V gene are SGHNT and YENEEA. The DNA of the CDR3 is TGTGCCAGCAGCCGGCGTGGCGGGCGCACAGATACACAGTATTTT. It encodes CASSRRGGRTDTQYF.

Note on this clonotype: A much larger clone lies one base from this, so it may be a read error. The chain recombines TRBV6-2 or TRBV6-3 with TRBJ2-1; TRBD2 matches 8 bases. The germline CDR1 and CDR2 sequences are MNHEY and SVGEGT. This CDR3 is 17 amino acids long. The CDR3 reads CTSSSRLAGRSYNEQFF. The DNA of the CDR3 is TGTACCAGCAGTTCGCGATTAGCGGGGCGGTCCTACAATGAGCAGTTCTTC.

The V gene is TRBV10-3, the J gene TRBJ1-2; D is unclear. The CDR3 length is 11 residues. The germline CDR1 and CDR2 sequences are ENHRY and SYGVKD. The V gene lost 10 bases and the J gene lost 8 bases, with 14 bases spanning the gap. In DNA form, the CDR3 reads TGTGCCAACGGTCTGGGAGGAGGCTACACCTTC. Translation gives CANGLGGGYTF.

This clonotype was seen only a few times. The germline gene is not matched at one end of the junction; a read error may be the cause. This chain connects TRBV11-1 to TRBJ2-7; 9 nucleotides line up with TRBD2. Germline V gene data show CDR1 as SGHAT and CDR2 as FQDESV (reference sequence). The CDR3 extends over 16 amino acids. CDR3 DNA: TGTGTCAGCAGCTTAGTGGGGACTAGCAGACCCTACGGGCAGTACTTC. Amino acid sequence: CVSSLVGTSRPYGQYF.

This clonotype showed up just once. J is TRBJ1-1 and V is TRBV28; no firm D call. This CDR3 has 12 amino acids. Germline lookup yields CDR1 MDHEN and CDR2 SYDVKM. The ends were cut back, 7 bases at V and 3 bases at J, with 9 bases in the middle. CDR3 nucleotides: TGTGCCAGCACCGACACTTACACTGAAGCTTTCTTT. It encodes CASTDTYTEAFF.